This is a list of T cell receptor beta chains from one sample in a study of shared clonotypes between healthy human individuals. Profiled with immunoSEQ multiplex PCR; TCRdb holds only in-frame clones, not every one. The sample records over a million clones, around 78% being singletons. The sequenced sample was memory CD4+ T cells from PBMCs. Receptors were obtained from a man younger than 30 in good health. Some clones in this sample may be carry-over from other donors' samples. Each CDR3 is given with its conserved first and last residue. Each record gives: CDR3 protein, CDR3 DNA, CDR3 length, V gene, D gene, clone size, J gene. D genes are given only for firm matches. Some rows have no size entry. The others give once, few or many, or a class for an expanded clone.

CASSQGSSGGTDTQYF	TGTGCCAGCAGCCAAGGCTCGAGCGGGGGCACAGATACGCAGTATTTT	16	TRBV5-5	TRBD2	-	TRBJ2-3
CAIRTLYNEQFF	TGTGCCATCAGGACTCTCTACAATGAGCAGTTCTTC	12	TRBV10-3	-	-	TRBJ2-1
CASSVTVTSTAQHF	TGTGCCAGTAGTGTTACAGTGACCAGCACGGCCCAGCATTTT	14	TRBV19	-	-	TRBJ1-5
CASSSSPGLAGGPDEQFF	TGTGCCAGCAGCTCGAGCCCGGGACTAGCGGGAGGGCCCGATGAGCAGTTCTTC	18	TRBV5-6	TRBD2	-	TRBJ2-1
CASSTVGEGGRTEAFF	TGTGCCAGCAGCACGGTGGGGGAGGGAGGGAGAACTGAAGCTTTCTTT	16	TRBV21-1	-	-	TRBJ1-1
CASSYRQASYNEQFF	TGTGCCAGCAGTTACCGACAGGCGTCCTACAATGAGCAGTTCTTC	15	TRBV6-5	-	-	TRBJ2-1
CASSSFSGRGTEAFF	TGTGCCAGCAGTTCATTTTCCGGCAGGGGAACTGAAGCTTTCTTT	15	TRBV28	-	-	TRBJ1-1
CASKLSDGFYEQYF	TGTGCCAGCAAATTATCGGACGGTTTCTACGAGCAGTACTTC	14	TRBV6-1	-	-	TRBJ2-7
CASSPGPLAGYEQYF	TGTGCCAGCAGCCCGGGCCCACTCGCAGGCTACGAGCAGTACTTC	15	TRBV7-2	-	-	TRBJ2-7
CASSPRTSGIDEQFF	TGTGCCAGCAGCCCTCGGACTAGCGGGATTGACGAGCAGTTCTTC	15	TRBV9	TRBD2	-	TRBJ2-1
CASSQGTGAIPETQYF	TGTGCCAGCAGTCAAGGTACAGGGGCCATTCCAGAGACCCAGTACTTC	16	TRBV6-1	TRBD1	-	TRBJ2-5
CASSSLWATSEQYF	TGTGCCAGCAGCTCTCTCTGGGCAACTAGCGAGCAGTACTTC	14	TRBV7-9	-	-	TRBJ2-7
CASSDRGHIQYF	TGTGCCAGCAGCGACAGGGGTCACATTCAGTACTTC	12	TRBV7-2	TRBD1	-	TRBJ2-4
CASSQRQELAGHNEQFF	TGTGCCAGCAGCCAAAGACAGGAACTAGCGGGGCACAATGAGCAGTTCTTC	17	TRBV4-2	TRBD2	-	TRBJ2-1
CASSPGGLYEQYF	TGTGCCAGCAGCCCGGGGGGCCTCTACGAGCAGTACTTC	13	TRBV5-4	-	-	TRBJ2-7
CSVERGRGTDTQYF	TGCAGCGTAGAAAGGGGGCGCGGCACAGATACGCAGTATTTT	14	TRBV29-1	TRBD1	once	TRBJ2-3
CASSSAGSPGTEAFF	TGTGCCAGCAGCTCAGCAGGGTCTCCCGGCACTGAAGCTTTCTTT	15	TRBV5-4	-	-	TRBJ1-1
CASSHPGQATEAFF	TGTGCCAGCAGCCACCCAGGACAGGCAACTGAAGCTTTCTTT	14	TRBV7-9	TRBD1	-	TRBJ1-1
CASSVGWDPTYGYTF	TGTGCCAGCAGCGTTGGTTGGGACCCAACATATGGCTACACCTTC	15	TRBV9	-	-	TRBJ1-2
CASSFAGLAGNEDTQYF	TGTGCCAGCAGTTTTGCGGGACTAGCGGGCAATGAAGATACGCAGTATTTT	17	TRBV27	TRBD2	-	TRBJ2-3
CSARGGSEQYF	TGCAGTGCGCGGGGGGGGTCCGAGCAGTACTTC	11	TRBV20-1	TRBD2	-	TRBJ2-7
CASTNQGQPQHF	TGTGCCAGCACTAATCAGGGTCAGCCCCAGCATTTT	12	TRBV28	-	-	TRBJ1-5
CASSFPSTSGNLGSYNEQFF	TGTGCCAGCAGTTTCCCCTCCACTAGCGGGAATCTTGGGTCCTACAATGAGCAGTTCTTC	20	TRBV28	TRBD2	-	TRBJ2-1
CASRGQLATNEKLFF	TGCGCCAGCAGGGGACAGTTGGCAACTAATGAAAAACTGTTTTTT	15	TRBV5-1	TRBD1	-	TRBJ1-4
CASSYSITGGAGYTF	TGTGCCAGCAGTTACTCCATTACAGGGGGTGCCGGCTACACCTTC	15	TRBV6-5	TRBD1	-	TRBJ1-2
CASSLLRQGGTEAFF	TGTGCCAGCAGCTTACTAAGGCAGGGGGGAACTGAAGCTTTCTTT	15	TRBV7-9	TRBD1	-	TRBJ1-1
CASGSLGTSGSFYEQYF	TGTGCTAGTGGTTCCCTAGGGACTAGCGGGTCTTTCTACGAGCAGTACTTC	17	TRBV12-5	TRBD2	-	TRBJ2-7
CASEKGGGANTEAFF	TGTGCCAGCGAGAAGGGAGGGGGCGCGAACACTGAAGCTTTCTTT	15	TRBV19	TRBD1	-	TRBJ1-1
CAWDSGGETQYF	TGTGCCTGGGACAGCGGGGGAGAGACCCAGTACTTC	12	TRBV30	TRBD2	-	TRBJ2-5
CASSEYRLAGNNEQFF	TGTGCCAGCAGTGAATATCGTCTAGCGGGAAACAATGAGCAGTTCTTC	16	TRBV25-1	TRBD2	-	TRBJ2-1
CASSGNSGANVLTF	TGTGCCAGCAGTGGGAACTCTGGGGCCAACGTCCTGACTTTC	14	TRBV2	-	many	TRBJ2-6
CASSETGGWSEKLFF	TGTGCCAGCAGTGAAACAGGGGGCTGGAGTGAAAAACTGTTTTTT	15	TRBV2	TRBD1	-	TRBJ1-4
CASSLAASGTETQYF	TGTGCCAGCAGCTTAGCGGCTAGCGGGACGGAGACCCAGTACTTC	15	TRBV7-9	TRBD2	-	TRBJ2-5
CASSAPDRGNTEAFF	TGTGCCAGCAGTGCTCCCGACAGGGGAAACACTGAAGCTTTCTTT	15	TRBV25-1	TRBD1	-	TRBJ1-1
CASSFRQGEQYF	TGTGCCAGCAGCTTCCGACAGGGCGAGCAGTACTTC	12	TRBV7-3	TRBD1	-	TRBJ2-7
CASSIVGGNGYTF	TGTGCCAGTAGTATCGTAGGGGGTAATGGCTACACCTTC	13	TRBV19	-	-	TRBJ1-2
CASSLGTANARGYTF	TGTGCCAGCAGTTTAGGGACTGCCAACGCGCGTGGCTACACCTTC	15	TRBV28	-	many	TRBJ1-2
CRTTGGNTEAFF	TGCAGGACAACAGGGGGGAACACTGAAGCTTTCTTT	12	TRBV29-1	TRBD1	-	TRBJ1-1
CASRARGGSVSSGNTIYF	TGTGCCAGCAGGGCCCGAGGGGGCAGCGTGTCCTCTGGAAACACCATATATTTT	18	TRBV7-9	TRBD1	-	TRBJ1-3
CASSPSKAAGANVLTF	TGTGCCAGCTCACCATCGAAGGCAGCCGGGGCCAACGTCCTGACTTTC	16	TRBV18	-	many	TRBJ2-6
CASSPQARFTEAFF	TGTGCCAGCAGCCCCCAGGCCCGGTTCACTGAAGCTTTCTTT	14	TRBV7-3	-	many	TRBJ1-1
CASSTDRYGYTF	TGTGCCAGTTCCACGGACAGATATGGCTACACCTTC	12	TRBV19	-	-	TRBJ1-2
CASSLGRSQETQYF	TGTGCCAGCAGCTTAGGACGAAGCCAAGAGACCCAGTACTTC	14	TRBV7-2	-	-	TRBJ2-5
CASSYDWRGELFF	TGTGCCAGCAGTTACGATTGGAGGGGGGAGCTGTTTTTT	13	TRBV6-6	-	-	TRBJ2-2
CASSISSGRVSDTQYF	TGTGCCAGTAGTATCTCTAGCGGGAGGGTTTCAGATACGCAGTATTTT	16	TRBV19	TRBD2	-	TRBJ2-3
CASSQIAGVGGTQYF	TGCGCCAGCAGCCAAATAGCGGGAGTCGGAGGGACCCAGTACTTC	15	TRBV4-1	TRBD2	-	TRBJ2-5
CASSPDRGHGYTF	TGCGCCAGCAGCCCTGACAGGGGGCATGGCTACACCTTC	13	TRBV4-3	TRBD1	-	TRBJ1-2
CASSTGQFYEQYF	TGCGCCAGCAGCACTGGACAGTTCTACGAGCAGTACTTC	13	TRBV5-1	-	-	TRBJ2-7
CASSLVGVGANVLTF	TGCGCCAGCAGCTTGGTGGGTGTCGGGGCCAACGTCCTGACTTTC	15	TRBV5-1	-	-	TRBJ2-6